This TCR beta chain was retrieved from a study of CD8 T cells in Susac syndrome. On the study more broadly: Eight or nine of the sequenced Susac syndrome patients were in remission, and roughly 6 had active disease. At the time their blood was drawn, patients with Susac syndrome were either therapy-naive, on corticosteroids (with some of them also receiving intravenous immunoglobulin), or on intravenous immunoglobulin alone.

Random hexamers were used to reverse transcribe 0.5 to 1 ug of RNA. TCRdb fed the immunoSEQ multiplex PCR reads into MiXCR, producing one record per CDR3 protein. The sample holds 100,000 to 150,000 distinct CDR3 sequences, around 96% seen once. In contrast to the negatively isolated CD8+ and CD4+ T cells, TEMRA cells were FACS-enriched. Sequenced input: CD8+ T cells from PBMCs. This sequence originates from a human donor with Susac syndrome.

CDR3 region: CASSLVSPAGVYEQYF. Here the CDR3 DNA reads TGTGCCAGCAGCCTCGTGTCACCAGCGGGAGTCTACGAGCAGTACTTC. The V call is TRBV5-4, the J call TRBJ2-7; TRBD2 agrees at 8 bases. The CDR3 loop spans 16 amino acids. With 4 bases clipped from V and 3 bases from J, the junction kept 12 bases outside the gene matches. Germline V gives CDR1 SGHNT, CDR2 YYREEE (reference sequence).